The rows below give T cell receptor beta chains drawn from one sample of a study of blood T cell repertoires in COVID-19. Here immunoSEQ multiplex PCR was the method, and the copy in TCRdb shows in-frame clones only, minus some. The sample lists more than 120,000 clones, roughly 90% occurring once. Sequences were obtained from peripheral blood. These receptors all stem from a human donor in a cohort sampled during active COVID-19. Both conserved end residues are part of each CDR3. Each record gives: clone size, J gene, D gene, V gene, CDR3 DNA, CDR3 protein. The D gene is left open where the match is weak. Clone size is shown for a subset of rows, as once, few, many or a class of expanded clone.

>NA|TRBJ2-5|TRBD2|TRBV15
TGTGCCACCAGCAGAGCCAGCGGGGGAGGAGAGACCCAGTACTTC
CATSRASGGGETQYF
>NA|TRBJ1-5|NA|TRBV10-3
TGTGCCATCAGTGAGCATACAGGGATCTATAGCAATCAGCCCCAGCATTTT
CAISEHTGIYSNQPQHF
>NA|TRBJ2-6|NA|TRBV21-1
TGTGCCAGCAGCATAAAAGCCCTACGGGCCAACGTCCTGACTTTC
CASSIKALRANVLTF
>NA|TRBJ1-1|NA|TRBV5-1
TGCGCCAGCAGCTTATGGGGACATATGAACACTGAAGCTTTCTTT
CASSLWGHMNTEAFF
>NA|TRBJ2-1|TRBD1|TRBV5-1
TGCGCCAGCAGCTTATGGAGGGGACAGGGGATTCGGAATGAGCAGTTCTTC
CASSLWRGQGIRNEQFF
>NA|TRBJ2-5|TRBD1|TRBV5-1
TGCGCCAGCAGCCCCTGGACAGGGGGCGTTGAGACCCAGTACTTC
CASSPWTGGVETQYF
>NA|TRBJ1-3|NA|TRBV27
TGTGCCAGCAGCCGAATGGGGGACATCGGAAACACCATATATTTT
CASSRMGDIGNTIYF
>NA|TRBJ2-1|NA|TRBV11-3
TGTGCCAGCAGCCGAACCAGGATCAATGAGCAGTTCTTC
CASSRTRINEQFF
>NA|TRBJ2-3|NA|TRBV7-2
TGTGCCAGCAGCCCGGGTCTTAGCACAGATACGCAGTATTTT
CASSPGLSTDTQYF
>NA|TRBJ1-6|NA|TRBV25-1
TGTGCCAGCAGTGAATTCGGGGTGGGGGGTTATAATTCACCCCTCCACTTT
CASSEFGVGGYNSPLHF
>NA|TRBJ1-4|NA|TRBV20-1
TGCAGTGCTAGTAATCAGGGTGAAGAAAAACTGTTTTTT
CSASNQGEEKLFF
>NA|TRBJ2-1|TRBD2|TRBV5-4
TGTGCCAGCAGCGGGACCGGGACTAGCGGGGGGGTCAATGAGCAGTTCTTC
CASSGTGTSGGVNEQFF
>NA|TRBJ2-2|NA|TRBV15
TGTGCCACCAGCACCAGTTTGGCCGGGGAGCTGTTTTTT
CATSTSLAGELFF
>few|TRBJ1-1|TRBD1|TRBV7-8
TGTGCCAGCAGCTTAGCCGGAACGTTTTTCCGGACCGGGACAGAAGACACTGAAGCTTTCTTT
CASSLAGTFFRTGTEDTEAFF
>NA|TRBJ2-7|TRBD1|TRBV5-1
TGCGCCAGCAGCTTGGGGACAGGGAGTAACTACGAGCAGTACTTC
CASSLGTGSNYEQYF
>NA|TRBJ2-3|NA|TRBV11-2
TGTGCCAGCAGCTTACTCATATCAATGGGGGGAGATACGCAGTATTTT
CASSLLISMGGDTQYF
>NA|TRBJ2-1|TRBD2|TRBV18
TGTGCCAGCTCACCATGGCGGGGGGGCGTTAATGAGCAGTTCTTC
CASSPWRGGVNEQFF
>NA|TRBJ2-2|NA|TRBV9
TGTGCCAGCAGCCCCCGTAGGGGGGGCTTCTTCACCGGGGAGCTGTTTTTT
CASSPRRGGFFTGELFF
>few|TRBJ2-7|TRBD2|TRBV2
TGTGCCAGCACCCCAGCTAGCGGGGCCCACGAGCAGTACTTC
CASTPASGAHEQYF
>NA|TRBJ2-7|TRBD2|TRBV3-1/TRBV3-2
TGTGCCAGCAGCGACTTAAGGACTAGCGGGGGAGAGGAGCAGTACTTC
CASSDLRTSGGEEQYF
>NA|TRBJ2-3|TRBD2|TRBV2
TGTGCCAGCCTTACTAGCGGGGAGACAGATACGCAGTATTTT
CASLTSGETDTQYF
>NA|TRBJ1-1|TRBD1|TRBV5-1
TGCGCCAGCAGCTTCGGACAGGGAGCGAACACTGAAGCTTTCTTT
CASSFGQGANTEAFF
>NA|TRBJ1-2|NA|TRBV7-2
TGTGCCAGCAGCTCCGACCCGGGACATAACTATGGCTACACCTTC
CASSSDPGHNYGYTF
>NA|TRBJ2-1|NA|TRBV29-1
TGCAGCGTTGAACTTTACAATGAGCAGTTCTTC
CSVELYNEQFF
>NA|TRBJ2-7|TRBD1|TRBV6-6
TGTGCCAGCAGTTACTTGAGGGGGCCCTACGAGCAGTACTTC
CASSYLRGPYEQYF
>NA|TRBJ2-1|NA|TRBV5-4
TGTGCCAGCAGCCTGCGACTAGTAAGTTCCATTGAGCAGTTCTTC
CASSLRLVSSIEQFF
>NA|TRBJ1-1|NA|TRBV20-1
TGCAGTTCAGGGGACACTGAAGCTTTCTTT
CSSGDTEAFF
>NA|TRBJ2-5|NA|TRBV7-2
TGTGCCAGCAGCTCATGGAGTTCCCAAGAGACCCAGTACTTC
CASSSWSSQETQYF
>NA|TRBJ1-4|TRBD1|TRBV4-1
TGCGCCAGCAGCCAAGAACGGACAGGGGTCTGGAAACTGTTTTTT
CASSQERTGVWKLFF
>NA|TRBJ1-1|TRBD1|TRBV5-4
TGTGCCAGCAGCCAGGACAGGGACACTGAAGCTTTCTTT
CASSQDRDTEAFF
>once|TRBJ2-7|NA|TRBV27
TGTGCCAGCAGTTTTCAGTCGCAGGAGGTACCTTACGAGCAGTACTTC
CASSFQSQEVPYEQYF
>NA|TRBJ1-1|NA|TRBV21-1
NA
CASSKFARGNTEAFF
>few|TRBJ2-1|NA|TRBV6-6
TGTGCCAGCAGTTACCCCTCCGGGAACAATGAGCAGTTCTTC
CASSYPSGNNEQFF
>NA|TRBJ1-6|NA|TRBV16
TGTGCCAGCAGCCCAATAATTACCCTATCACCCCTCCACTTT
CASSPIITLSPLHF
>NA|TRBJ1-2|NA|TRBV3-1/TRBV3-2
TGTGCCAGCAGCCAAGAAAAAGGACCGAGGGACTATGGCTACACCTTC
CASSQEKGPRDYGYTF
>NA|TRBJ1-1|TRBD1|TRBV15
TGTGCCACCAGCAGAGATACAGGGGGCTACACTGAAGCTTTCTTT
CATSRDTGGYTEAFF
>once|TRBJ2-7|NA|TRBV28
TGTGCCAGCACTAATACCCCCCTTGTCGAGCAGTACTTC
CASTNTPLVEQYF
>NA|TRBJ2-3|NA|TRBV5-1
TGCGCCAGTGCTCAGACTATAACAGATACGCAGTATTTT
CASAQTITDTQYF
>once|TRBJ2-2|NA|TRBV5-1
TGCGCCAGCAGCTTGGATATCAACACCGGGGAGCTGTTTTTT
CASSLDINTGELFF
>NA|TRBJ1-4|NA|TRBV29-1
TGCAGCGGCTCGACAGGCTTTAATGAAAAACTGTTTTTT
CSGSTGFNEKLFF